This T cell receptor beta chain was recorded in a study of CD4 T cells in relation to SARS-CoV-2 and coronaviruses. The unexposed donors gave CD4+ T cells in about 2011-2018, prior to COVID-19. After about 10 days of culture, CD4+ T cells were isolated. V lost 10 bases to trimming and J lost 2 bases; unmatched junction nucleotides: 7. The CDR3 loop spans 14 amino acids. Germline CDR1 is SNHLY and CDR2 is FYNNEI. Method: immunoSEQ multiplex PCR; TCRdb's copy keeps in-frame clones and lacks some. This sample has more than 20,000 clones; 76% occur once, and the top ten carry around 29%. On this clone: Its antigen is undetermined.

This receptor was identified in a human donor in good health. V gene TRBV2 combines with J gene TRBJ2-5, with 10 bases fitting TRBD1. Material for sequencing was CD4+ T cells from PBMCs, cultured in vitro. CDR3 coding DNA: TGTGCCACCCAATGGACAGGGGGGCAAGAGACCCAGTACTTC. Amino acid sequence: CATQWTGGQETQYF.